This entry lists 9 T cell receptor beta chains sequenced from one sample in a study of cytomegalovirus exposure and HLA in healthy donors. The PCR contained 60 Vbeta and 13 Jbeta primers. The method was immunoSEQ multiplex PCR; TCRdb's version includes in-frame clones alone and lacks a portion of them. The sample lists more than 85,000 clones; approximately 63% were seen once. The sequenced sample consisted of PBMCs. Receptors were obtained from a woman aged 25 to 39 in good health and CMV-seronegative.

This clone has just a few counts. CDR3 protein: CASSPRLAGGAGANVLTF. The CDR3 nucleotides are TGTGCCAGCTCACCCAGACTAGCGGGAGGGGCTGGGGCCAACGTCCTGACTTTC. V and J are TRBV18 and TRBJ2-6; 14 nucleotides match TRBD2. Germline lookup yields CDR1 KGHSH and CDR2 LQKENI. Germline trimming cut 3 bases from V and 2 bases from J; bases unmatched to any gene: 3. This CDR3 is built from 18 residues.

CDR3 bases: TGTGCCAGCTCACCAAAGGGGCAGGGAGGCACTAATGAAAAACTGTTTTTT. Protein product: CASSPKGQGGTNEKLFF. The chain recombines TRBV18 with TRBJ1-4, with D perhaps TRBD1 (5 bases). Looked up from germline, CDR1 is KGHSH and CDR2 is LQKENI. V dropped 2 bases and J dropped 2 bases, with 15 bases sitting between them. This CDR3 is built from 17 residues.

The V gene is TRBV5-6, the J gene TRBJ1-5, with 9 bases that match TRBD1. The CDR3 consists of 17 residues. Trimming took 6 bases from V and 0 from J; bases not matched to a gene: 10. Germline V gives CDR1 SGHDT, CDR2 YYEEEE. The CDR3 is CASTKTGTGSSNQPQHF. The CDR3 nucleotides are TGTGCCAGCACCAAAACGGGGACAGGGTCTAGCAATCAGCCCCAGCATTTT.

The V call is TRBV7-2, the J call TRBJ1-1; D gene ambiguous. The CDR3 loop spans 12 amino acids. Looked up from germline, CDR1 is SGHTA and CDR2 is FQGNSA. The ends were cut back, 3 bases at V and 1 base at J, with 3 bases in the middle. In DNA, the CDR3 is TGTGCCAGCAGCTTCGGGAACACTGAAGCTTTCTTT. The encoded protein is CASSFGNTEAFF.

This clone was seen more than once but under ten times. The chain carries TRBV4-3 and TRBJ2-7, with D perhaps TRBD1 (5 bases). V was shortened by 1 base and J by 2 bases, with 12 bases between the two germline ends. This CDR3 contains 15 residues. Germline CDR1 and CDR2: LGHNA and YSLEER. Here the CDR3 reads CASSQVVDSAYEQYF. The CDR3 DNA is TGCGCCAGCAGCCAAGTCGTAGACAGTGCCTACGAGCAGTACTTC.

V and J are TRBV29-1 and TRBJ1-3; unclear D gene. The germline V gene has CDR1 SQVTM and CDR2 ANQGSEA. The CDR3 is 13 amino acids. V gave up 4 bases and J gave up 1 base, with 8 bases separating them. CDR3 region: CSVGARSGNTIYF. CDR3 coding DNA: TGCAGCGTTGGGGCGCGATCTGGAAACACCATATATTTT.

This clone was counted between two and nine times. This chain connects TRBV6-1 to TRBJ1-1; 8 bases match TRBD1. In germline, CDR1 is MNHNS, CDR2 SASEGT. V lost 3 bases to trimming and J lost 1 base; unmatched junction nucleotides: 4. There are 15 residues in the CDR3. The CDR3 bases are TGTGCCAGCAGTGACGTCGACAGGGGGAACACTGAAGCTTTCTTT. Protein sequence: CASSDVDRGNTEAFF.

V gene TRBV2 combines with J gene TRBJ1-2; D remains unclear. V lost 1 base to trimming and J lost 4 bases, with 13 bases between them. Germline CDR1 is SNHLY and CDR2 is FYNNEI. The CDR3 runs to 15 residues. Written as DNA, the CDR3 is TGTGCCAGCAGTGAAGAGTTTTCAAGCCCCTATGGCTACACCTTC. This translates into CASSEEFSSPYGYTF.

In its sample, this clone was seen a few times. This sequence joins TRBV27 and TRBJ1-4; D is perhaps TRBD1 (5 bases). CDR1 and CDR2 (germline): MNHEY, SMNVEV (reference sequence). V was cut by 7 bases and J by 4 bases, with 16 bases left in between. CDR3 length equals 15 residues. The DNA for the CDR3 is TGTGCCAGCATGAGGACAAAAGGTTTTAATGAAAAACTGTTTTTT. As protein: CASMRTKGFNEKLFF.